The clone carrying this T cell receptor beta chain occurred a few times. Its target is not known. The CDR3 covers 14 residues. V gave up 0 bases and J gave up 4 bases; unmatched junction bases: 2. CDR1 and CDR2 (germline): MNHEY, SVGAGI. The assay that was used to sequence DNA from cultured CD4+ T cells was the Oncomine TCR Beta short-read assay. TCRdb ran MiXCR on the PCR reads and lists one entry per CDR3 protein. In the table there are about 19,000 distinct CDR3 sequences, roughly 64% of which are singletons. Treatment defined: approximately 10-day PBMC culture with coronavirus spike peptide pools or control peptides (ViraFEST assay). The sample comes from a study of vaccination and CD4 T cells after COVID-19.

This clonotype was sampled from a human donor who had recovered from COVID-19. The chain couples TRBV6-5 to TRBJ2-7; 8 bases match TRBD1. Sample: CD4+ T cells from blood, cultured in vitro. Written as DNA, the CDR3 is TGTGCCAGCAGTTACTCGACAGGGGATTACGAGCAGTACTTC. Amino acids: CASSYSTGDYEQYF.